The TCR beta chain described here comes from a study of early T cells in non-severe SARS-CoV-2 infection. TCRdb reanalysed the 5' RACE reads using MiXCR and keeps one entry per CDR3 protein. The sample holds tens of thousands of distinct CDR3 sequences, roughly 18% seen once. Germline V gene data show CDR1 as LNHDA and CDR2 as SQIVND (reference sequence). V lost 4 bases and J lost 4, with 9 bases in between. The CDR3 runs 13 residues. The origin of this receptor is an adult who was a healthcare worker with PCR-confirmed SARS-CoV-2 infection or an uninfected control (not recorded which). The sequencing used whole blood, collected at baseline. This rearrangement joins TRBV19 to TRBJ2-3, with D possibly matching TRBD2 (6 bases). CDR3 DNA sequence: TGTGCCAGTAGTAGCGGGATGGCAGATACGCAGTATTTT. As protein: CASSSGMADTQYF.